This TCR beta chain was identified during a study of technical replicates of blood from a few donors. Measured with immunoSEQ multiplex PCR; TCRdb has only the in-frame clones, and not every one. Of more than 80,000 clones in the sample, approximately 97% were seen once. The germline V gene has CDR1 SGHDT and CDR2 YYEEEE. The junction had 10 bases not matched to a gene; V was cut back by 6 bases and J by 4 bases. The length of the CDR3 is 16 residues. The receptor was isolated from a human donor in good health. Sequencing used T cells isolated from PBMCs. The chain links TRBV5-6 to TRBJ2-4, with 10 bases identical to TRBD1. The CDR3 sequence: CASNRGQGVMKNIQYF. The CDR3 DNA reads as TGTGCCAGCAACCGAGGACAGGGGGTAATGAAAAACATTCAGTACTTC.